These T cell receptor beta chains were read from a single sample in a study of blood T cell repertoires in COVID-19. This table comes from immunoSEQ multiplex PCR, and its TCRdb copy is limited to in-frame clones, with some not included. The table lists a few hundred thousand clones, roughly 88% of them singletons. Sequenced input: peripheral blood. These receptors all stem from a man aged 80 or over with acute or convalescent COVID-19. CDR3s include the opening cysteine and the closing phenylalanine or tryptophan. Each record gives: V gene, clone size, D gene, J gene, CDR3 protein, CDR3 DNA. The D gene is left open where the match is weak. Some rows have no size entry. The others give once, few or many, or a class for an expanded clone.

TRBV7-2	few	.	TRBJ1-5	CASSYSGDQPQHF	TGTGCCAGCAGCTACTCCGGAGATCAGCCCCAGCATTTT
TRBV4-3	.	TRBD1	TRBJ1-5	CASSRQTGVSQPQHF	TGCGCCAGCAGCCGCCAGACAGGGGTCAGTCAGCCCCAGCATTTT
TRBV28	.	TRBD1	TRBJ1-5	CASSRDRVNQPQHF	TGTGCCAGCTCCCGGGACAGGGTAAATCAGCCCCAGCATTTT
TRBV13	.	TRBD1	TRBJ1-5	CASSLGPLTGGRQPQHF	TGTGCCAGCAGCTTGGGCCCCCTGACAGGGGGGCGTCAGCCCCAGCATTTT
TRBV19	.	TRBD1	TRBJ1-2	CASTGQGLYGYTF	TGTGCCAGCACTGGACAGGGCTTGTATGGCTACACCTTC
TRBV14	.	.	TRBJ1-3	CASSQLTGYGNTIYF	TGTGCCAGCAGCCAACTTACAGGGTACGGAAACACCATATATTTT
TRBV9	.	.	TRBJ2-3	CASSVGGRVSTDTQYF	TGTGCCAGCAGCGTAGGGGGCAGGGTAAGCACAGATACGCAGTATTTT
TRBV3-1/TRBV3-2	.	.	TRBJ1-1	CASSQALLTTRGNTEAFF	TGTGCCAGCAGCCAAGCTTTATTGACCACTCGAGGGAACACTGAAGCTTTCTTT
TRBV28	.	TRBD1	TRBJ2-3	CASTLTGAITDTQYF	TGTGCCAGCACCTTGACAGGGGCAATCACAGATACGCAGTATTTT
TRBV7-9	.	.	TRBJ2-1	CASSLERSYNEQFF	TGTGCCAGCAGCTTAGAGCGGTCGTACAATGAGCAGTTCTTC
TRBV5-4	.	.	TRBJ1-1	CASSLDSTTTSTEAFF	TGTGCCAGCAGCCTCGACAGTACAACAACCTCCACTGAAGCTTTCTTT